A single sample is the source of the 3 T cell receptor beta chains below, sequenced in a study of T cell repertoires in cytomegalovirus infection. These TCRs are of unknown antigen specificity. In TCRdb, the reads were re-called with MiXCR into one record per CDR3 protein. Altogether fewer than 1,000,000 distinct CDR3 sequences are present, roughly 30% being singletons, with the ten largest covering around 15%. This specimen consisted of cultured CD8+ T cells from PBMCs, obtained from culture after CMV antigen stimulation. These receptors were taken from a human donor in good health (CMV status not recorded). Some clones in this sample may be carry-over from other donors' samples.

The chain recombines TRBV6-2 or TRBV6-3 with TRBJ2-3; maybe TRBD2 (6 bases). This CDR3 is 16 amino acids long. CDR1 and CDR2 (germline): MNHEY, SVGEGT. V shed 6 bases and J shed 1 base, with 17 bases lying between them. DNA of the CDR3: TGTGCCAGCAGCCATCCCCTAGCGAACCGCACAGATACGCAGTATTTT. Amino acid sequence: CASSHPLANRTDTQYF.

This clonotype was detected a few times. V usage is TRBV11-3 and J usage is TRBJ2-2; 10 nucleotides align to TRBD2. V trimming: 4 bases; J trimming: 3 bases; junction bases outside the gene matches: 2. The CDR3 sequence is 15 residues long. Germline CDR1 is SGHNT and CDR2 is YENEEA. The CDR3 protein is CASSSLAGDTGELFF. CDR3 nucleotides: TGTGCCAGCAGCTCCCTAGCGGGGGACACCGGGGAGCTGTTTTTT.

This clonotype was recorded at least ten times. The chain employs TRBV7-2 and TRBJ1-1, with D possibly matching TRBD1 (6 bases). The CDR3 totals 16 residues. Germline V CDR1 and CDR2: SGHTA, FQGNSA. Trimming cost V 4 bases and J 0 bases, with 15 bases left between them. This CDR3 reads CASSSNRVTLNTEAFF. CDR3 nucleotides: TGTGCCAGCAGCTCCAACAGGGTTACATTGAACACTGAAGCTTTCTTT.